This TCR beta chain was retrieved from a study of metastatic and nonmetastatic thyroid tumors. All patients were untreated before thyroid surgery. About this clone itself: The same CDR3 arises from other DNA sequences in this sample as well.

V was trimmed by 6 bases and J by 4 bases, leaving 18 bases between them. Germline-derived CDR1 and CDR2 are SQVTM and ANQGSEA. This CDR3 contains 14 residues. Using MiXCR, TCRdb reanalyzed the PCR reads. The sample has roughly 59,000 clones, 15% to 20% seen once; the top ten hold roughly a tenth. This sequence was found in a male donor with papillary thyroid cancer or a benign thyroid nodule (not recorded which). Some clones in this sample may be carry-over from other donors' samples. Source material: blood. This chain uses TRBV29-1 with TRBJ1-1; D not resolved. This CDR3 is CSVASLDFGTEAFF. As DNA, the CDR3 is TGCAGCGTGGCTTCACTGGACTTCGGCACTGAAGCTTTCTTT.